This TCR beta chain was captured by sequencing in a study of beta chain features in type 1 diabetes. Study conclusions and caveats: There were fewer insertions and more deletions at the VDJ junctions of type 1 diabetes patients. Moderate but significant shortening of TCRB CDR3s was recorded in all four CD4+ subsets from Type 1 diabetes patients. The question of HLA type influencing TCRB rearrangement was one that remained unresolved here.

This clone was observed a handful of times. Its antigen is currently unknown. V lost 7 bases to trimming and J lost 0 bases; unmatched junction nucleotides: 12. CDR1 and CDR2 (germline): ENHRY, SYGVKD. The CDR3 covers 17 residues. Expressed TCRB transcripts got sequenced, as all isolated RNA was reverse transcribed. TCRdb's table, derived via immunoSEQ multiplex PCR, lists solely in-frame clones and lacks some. Altogether around 690,000 clones are present, 9.5% to 15% being singletons, with the ten largest covering 0.09% to 0.15%. The sequencing sample was made of naive CD4+ T cells from blood. This clonotype originated in a young man with type 1 diabetes. The chain has TRBV10-3 and TRBJ2-3; 8 bases are shared with TRBD2. The CDR3 DNA sequence: TGTGCCATCACTGATAGGAGTAGCGGGGCTAGCACAGATACGCAGTATTTT. As protein: CAITDRSSGASTDTQYF.